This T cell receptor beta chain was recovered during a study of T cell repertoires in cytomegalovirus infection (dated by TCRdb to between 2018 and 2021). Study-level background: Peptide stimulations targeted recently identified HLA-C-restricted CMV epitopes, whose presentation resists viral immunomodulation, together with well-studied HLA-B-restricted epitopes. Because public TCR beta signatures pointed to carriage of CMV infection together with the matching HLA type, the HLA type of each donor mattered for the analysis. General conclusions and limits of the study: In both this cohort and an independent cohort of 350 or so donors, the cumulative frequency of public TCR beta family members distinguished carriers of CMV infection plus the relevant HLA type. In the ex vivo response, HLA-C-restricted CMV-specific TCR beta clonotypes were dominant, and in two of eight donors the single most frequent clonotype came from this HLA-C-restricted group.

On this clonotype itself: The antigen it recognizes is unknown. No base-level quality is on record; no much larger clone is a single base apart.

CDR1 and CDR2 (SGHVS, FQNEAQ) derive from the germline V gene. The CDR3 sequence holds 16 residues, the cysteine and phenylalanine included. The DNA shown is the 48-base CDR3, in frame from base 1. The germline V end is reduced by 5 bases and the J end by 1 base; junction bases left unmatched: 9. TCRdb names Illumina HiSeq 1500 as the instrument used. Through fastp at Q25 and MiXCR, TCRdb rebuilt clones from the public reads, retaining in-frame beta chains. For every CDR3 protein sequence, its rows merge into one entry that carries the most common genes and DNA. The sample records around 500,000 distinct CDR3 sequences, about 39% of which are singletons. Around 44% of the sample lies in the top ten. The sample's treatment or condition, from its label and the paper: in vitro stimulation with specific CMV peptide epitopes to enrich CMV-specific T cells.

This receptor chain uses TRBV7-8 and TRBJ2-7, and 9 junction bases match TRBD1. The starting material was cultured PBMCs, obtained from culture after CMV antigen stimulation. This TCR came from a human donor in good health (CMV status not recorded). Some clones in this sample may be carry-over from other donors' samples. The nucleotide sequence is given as TGTGCCAGCAGCACAGCCCCGACAGGGGGATCCTACGAGCAGTACTTC. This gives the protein CASSTAPTGGSYEQYF.